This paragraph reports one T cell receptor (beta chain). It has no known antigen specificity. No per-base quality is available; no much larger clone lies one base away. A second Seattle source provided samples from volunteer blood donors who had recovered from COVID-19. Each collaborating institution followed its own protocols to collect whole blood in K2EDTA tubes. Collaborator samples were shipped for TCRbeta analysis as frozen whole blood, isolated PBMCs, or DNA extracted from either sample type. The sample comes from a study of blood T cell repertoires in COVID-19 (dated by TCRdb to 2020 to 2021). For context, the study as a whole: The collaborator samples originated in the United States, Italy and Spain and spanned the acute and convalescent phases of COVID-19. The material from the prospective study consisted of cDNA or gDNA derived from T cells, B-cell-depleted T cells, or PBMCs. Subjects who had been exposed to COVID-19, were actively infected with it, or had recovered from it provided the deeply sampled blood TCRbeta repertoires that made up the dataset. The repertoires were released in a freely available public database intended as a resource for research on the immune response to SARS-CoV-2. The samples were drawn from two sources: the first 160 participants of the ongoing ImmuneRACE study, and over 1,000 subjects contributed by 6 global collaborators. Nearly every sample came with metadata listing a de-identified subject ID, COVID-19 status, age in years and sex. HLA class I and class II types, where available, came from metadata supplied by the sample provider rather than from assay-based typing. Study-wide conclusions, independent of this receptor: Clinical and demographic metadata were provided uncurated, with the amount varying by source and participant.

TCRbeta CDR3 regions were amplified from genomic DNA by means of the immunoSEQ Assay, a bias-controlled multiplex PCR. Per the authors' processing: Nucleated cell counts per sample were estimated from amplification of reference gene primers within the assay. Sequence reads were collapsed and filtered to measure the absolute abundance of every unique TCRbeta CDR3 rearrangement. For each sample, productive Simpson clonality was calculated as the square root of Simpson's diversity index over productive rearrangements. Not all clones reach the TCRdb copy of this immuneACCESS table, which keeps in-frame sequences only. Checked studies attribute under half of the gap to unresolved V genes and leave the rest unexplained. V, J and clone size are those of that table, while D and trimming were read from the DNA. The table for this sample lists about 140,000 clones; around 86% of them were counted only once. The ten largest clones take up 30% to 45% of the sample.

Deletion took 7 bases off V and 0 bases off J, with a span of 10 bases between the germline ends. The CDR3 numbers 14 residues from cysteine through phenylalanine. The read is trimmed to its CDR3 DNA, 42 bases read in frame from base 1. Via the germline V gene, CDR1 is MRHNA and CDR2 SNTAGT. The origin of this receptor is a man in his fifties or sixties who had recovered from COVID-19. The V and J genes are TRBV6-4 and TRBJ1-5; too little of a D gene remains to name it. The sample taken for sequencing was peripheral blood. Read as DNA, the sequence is TGTGCCAGCATCGAGAACTATAGCAATCAGCCCCAGCATTTT. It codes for CASIENYSNQPQHF.